This is a list of T cell receptor beta chains from one sample in a study of blood T cell repertoires in COVID-19. Libraries were prepared by immunoSEQ multiplex PCR; TCRdb keeps only in-frame clonotypes and omits some of them. The sample has tens of thousands of clones, approximately 88% seen once. What was sequenced was peripheral blood. These TCRs come from a man aged 50 to 60 with active COVID-19. Both conserved end residues are part of each CDR3. D genes are given only for firm matches. Where a row states a size, it is once, few, many or the class of an expanded clone; other rows omit it.

v_call	d_call	clone_size	j_call	cdr3_nt	cdr3_aa
TRBV6-5	NA	NA	TRBJ1-2	TGTGCCAGCAGGCCCCCCAATTCTAACGGCTACACCTTC	CASRPPNSNGYTF
TRBV5-8	NA	NA	TRBJ2-1	TGTGCCAGCAGCCGCTATCTAGCGTACAATGAGCAGTTCTTC	CASSRYLAYNEQFF
TRBV5-6	NA	NA	TRBJ2-7	TGTGCCAGCAGCTTGGCCCGGGGGTCTGGGCAGTACTTC	CASSLARGSGQYF
TRBV15	TRBD1	NA	TRBJ1-2	TGTGCCACCAGCAGGGACAGGGACGGCTACACCTTC	CATSRDRDGYTF
TRBV29-1	NA	NA	TRBJ2-1	TGCAGCGTTGAAACAGAGCAGTTCTTC	CSVETEQFF
TRBV9	TRBD2	NA	TRBJ2-3	TGTGCCAGCAGCGTAGGGGGGCTGCGGGGGGGCACAGATACGCAGTATTTT	CASSVGGLRGGTDTQYF
TRBV30	NA	NA	TRBJ1-2	TGTGCCTGGATGCGGGGAACCCGGGTGCCCGCCATCAGGGGCTACACCTTC	CAWMRGTRVPAIRGYTF
TRBV5-1	NA	NA	TRBJ2-1	TGCGCCAGCAGCTTGGGACTAGTAAATGAGCAGTTCTTC	CASSLGLVNEQFF
TRBV4-2	NA	NA	TRBJ1-5	TGTGCCAGCAGCCAAGTAGGGGAGGGCAATCAGCCCCAGCATTTT	CASSQVGEGNQPQHF
TRBV19	NA	NA	TRBJ1-1	TGTGCCAGTAGTAAACAGAAAAAGGAGCGGGGGCGGAACACTGAAGCTTTCTTT	CASSKQKKERGRNTEAFF
TRBV12-5	TRBD1	NA	TRBJ2-5	TGTGCTAGTGGTTCGGGGACAGGGGGCGTGAAGGAGACCCAGTACTTC	CASGSGTGGVKETQYF
TRBV3-1/TRBV3-2	TRBD1	NA	TRBJ1-3	TGTGCCAGCAGTCCCGGGACAGGTGGAAACACCATATATTTT	CASSPGTGGNTIYF
TRBV5-1	TRBD2	NA	TRBJ2-1	TGCGCCAGCAGCCTTACTAGCGGAGGGGCGGCGATCAATGAGCAGTTCTTC	CASSLTSGGAAINEQFF
TRBV28	TRBD1	NA	TRBJ1-2	TGTGCCAGCAGCCGGGACAGTAACTATGGCTACACCTTC	CASSRDSNYGYTF
TRBV6-4	NA	NA	TRBJ2-1	TGTGCCAGCAGTGACACAGTAGCGAGCTCCTACAATGAGCAGTTCTTC	CASSDTVASSYNEQFF
TRBV5-1	NA	NA	TRBJ2-3	TGCGCCAGCAGCTTGGGTGGAGGGGCATCGGATACGCAGTATTTT	CASSLGGGASDTQYF
TRBV7-3	TRBD2	NA	TRBJ2-2	TGTGCCAGCAGCCCCACTAGCGGGTCGAACACCGGGGAGCTGTTTTTT	CASSPTSGSNTGELFF
TRBV10-2	TRBD1	once	TRBJ1-1	TGCGCCAGCGGACAGGGTCAGATTGAAGCTTTCTTT	CASGQGQIEAFF
TRBV27	NA	NA	TRBJ1-2	TGTGCCAGCAGTTTAGCAGGGATAAACTATGGCTACACCTTC	CASSLAGINYGYTF
TRBV30	NA	NA	TRBJ1-1	TGTGCCTGGACCCCAGGCTACATGAACACTGAAGCTTTCTTT	CAWTPGYMNTEAFF
TRBV6-5	TRBD1	NA	TRBJ1-1	TGTGCCAGCAGGGGAACAGGGGCGGGAACTGAAGCTTTCTTT	CASRGTGAGTEAFF
TRBV25-1	TRBD1	NA	TRBJ2-7	TGTGCCAGCAGTGCTTCTCCGGGACAGGGGAACTACGAGCAGTACTTC	CASSASPGQGNYEQYF
TRBV5-1	TRBD2	NA	TRBJ2-1	TGCGCCAGCAGCTTGGTCGGGAGGGCCTGGGAAAATGAGCAGTTCTTC	CASSLVGRAWENEQFF
TRBV6-6	NA	NA	TRBJ1-2	TGTGCCAGCGACGGGGGCTATGGCTACACCTTC	CASDGGYGYTF
TRBV9	NA	NA	TRBJ1-2	TGTGCCAGCAGCGTGGCAAGGGACACACAGAACTATGGCTACACCTTC	CASSVARDTQNYGYTF